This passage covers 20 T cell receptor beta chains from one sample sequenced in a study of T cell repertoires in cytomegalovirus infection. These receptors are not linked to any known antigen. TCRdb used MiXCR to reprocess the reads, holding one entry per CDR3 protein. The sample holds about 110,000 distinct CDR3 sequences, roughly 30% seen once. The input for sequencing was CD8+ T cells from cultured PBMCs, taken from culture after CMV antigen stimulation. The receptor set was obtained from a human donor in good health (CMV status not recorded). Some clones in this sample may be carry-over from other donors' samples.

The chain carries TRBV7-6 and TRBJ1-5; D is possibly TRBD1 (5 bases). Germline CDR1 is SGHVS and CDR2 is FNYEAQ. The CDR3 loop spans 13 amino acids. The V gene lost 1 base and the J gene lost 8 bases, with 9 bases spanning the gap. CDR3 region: CASSLGWGEPQHF. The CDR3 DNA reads TGTGCCAGCAGCTTAGGTTGGGGGGAGCCCCAGCATTTT.

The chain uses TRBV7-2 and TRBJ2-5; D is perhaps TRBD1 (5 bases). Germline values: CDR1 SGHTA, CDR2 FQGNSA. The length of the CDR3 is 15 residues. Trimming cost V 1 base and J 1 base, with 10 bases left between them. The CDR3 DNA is TGTGCCAGCAGCTTAGATATTGACAGCCAAGAGACCCAGTACTTC. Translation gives CASSLDIDSQETQYF.

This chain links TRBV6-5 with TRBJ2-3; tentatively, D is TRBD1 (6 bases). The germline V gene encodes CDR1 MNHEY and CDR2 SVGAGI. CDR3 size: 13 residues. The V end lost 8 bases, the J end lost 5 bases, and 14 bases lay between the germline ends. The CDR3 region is CASGYQQGDTQYF. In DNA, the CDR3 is TGTGCCAGCGGATATCAACAGGGAGATACGCAGTATTTT.

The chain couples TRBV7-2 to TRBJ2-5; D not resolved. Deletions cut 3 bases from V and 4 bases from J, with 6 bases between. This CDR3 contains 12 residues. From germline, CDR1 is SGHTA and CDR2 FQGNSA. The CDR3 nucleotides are TGTGCCAGCAGCTTCGTAGGAGAGACCCAGTACTTC. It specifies CASSFVGETQYF.

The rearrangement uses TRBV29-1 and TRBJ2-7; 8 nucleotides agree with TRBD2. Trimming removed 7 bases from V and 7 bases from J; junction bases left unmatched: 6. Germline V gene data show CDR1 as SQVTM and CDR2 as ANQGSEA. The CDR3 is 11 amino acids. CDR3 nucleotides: TGCAGCGCGGGGGGGCCTCTTGAGCAGTACTTC. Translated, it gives CSAGGPLEQYF.

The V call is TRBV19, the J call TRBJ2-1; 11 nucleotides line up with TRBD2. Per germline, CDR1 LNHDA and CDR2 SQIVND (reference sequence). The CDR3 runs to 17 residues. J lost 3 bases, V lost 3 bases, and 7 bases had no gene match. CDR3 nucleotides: TGTGCCAGTAGTATGCTCGGTAGCGGGGGGGTCTACAATGAGCAGTTCTTC. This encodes CASSMLGSGGVYNEQFF.

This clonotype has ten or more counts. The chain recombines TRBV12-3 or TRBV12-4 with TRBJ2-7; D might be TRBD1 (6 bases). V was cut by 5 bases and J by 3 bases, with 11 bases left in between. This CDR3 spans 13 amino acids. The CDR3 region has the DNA TGTGCCAGCAGTCTCGGGACATTCTACGAGCAGTACTTC. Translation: CASSLGTFYEQYF.

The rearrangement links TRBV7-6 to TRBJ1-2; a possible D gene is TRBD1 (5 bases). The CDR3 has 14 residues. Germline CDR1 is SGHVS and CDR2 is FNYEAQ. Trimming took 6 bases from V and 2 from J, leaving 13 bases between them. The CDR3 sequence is CASRGEGANYGYTF. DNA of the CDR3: TGTGCCAGCAGGGGAGAAGGGGCCAACTATGGCTACACCTTC.

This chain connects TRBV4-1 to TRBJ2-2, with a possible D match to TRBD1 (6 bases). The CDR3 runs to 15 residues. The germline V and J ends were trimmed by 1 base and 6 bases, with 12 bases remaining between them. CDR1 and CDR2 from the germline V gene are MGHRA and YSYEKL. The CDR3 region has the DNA TGCGCCAGCAGCCAAGTCATGGGGGCGGCCGGGGAGCTGTTTTTT. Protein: CASSQVMGAAGELFF.

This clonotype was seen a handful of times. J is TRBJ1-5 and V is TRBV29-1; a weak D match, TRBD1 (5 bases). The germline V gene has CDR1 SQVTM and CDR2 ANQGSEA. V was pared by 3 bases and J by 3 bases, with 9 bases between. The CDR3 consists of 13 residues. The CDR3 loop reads CSVEAGYNQPQHF. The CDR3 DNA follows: TGCAGCGTTGAGGCAGGGTACAATCAGCCCCAGCATTTT.

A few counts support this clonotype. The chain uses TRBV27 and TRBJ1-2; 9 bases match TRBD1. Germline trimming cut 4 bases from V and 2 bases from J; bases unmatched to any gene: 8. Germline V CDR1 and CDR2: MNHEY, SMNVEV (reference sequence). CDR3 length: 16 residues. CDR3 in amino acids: CASSSGTGIPNYGYTF. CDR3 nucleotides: TGTGCCAGCAGTTCCGGGACAGGGATCCCCAACTATGGCTACACCTTC.

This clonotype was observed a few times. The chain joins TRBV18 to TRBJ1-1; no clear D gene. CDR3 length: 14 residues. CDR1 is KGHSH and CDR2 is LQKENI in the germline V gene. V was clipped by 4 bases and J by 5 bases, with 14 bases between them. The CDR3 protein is CASSLWYGRTEAFF. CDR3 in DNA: TGTGCCAGCTCACTTTGGTACGGACGAACTGAAGCTTTCTTT.

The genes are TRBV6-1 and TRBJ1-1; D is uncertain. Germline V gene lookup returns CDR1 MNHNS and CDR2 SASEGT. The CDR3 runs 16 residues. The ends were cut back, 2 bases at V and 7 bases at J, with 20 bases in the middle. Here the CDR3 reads CASSELVLFVPLEAFF. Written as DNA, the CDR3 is TGTGCCAGCAGTGAACTAGTTCTTTTTGTGCCCCTTGAAGCTTTCTTT.

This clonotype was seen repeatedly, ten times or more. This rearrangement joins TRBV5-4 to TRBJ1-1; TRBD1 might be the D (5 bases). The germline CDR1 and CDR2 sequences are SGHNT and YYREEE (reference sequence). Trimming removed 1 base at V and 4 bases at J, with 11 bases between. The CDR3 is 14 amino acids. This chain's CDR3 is CASSLLQGGTEAFF. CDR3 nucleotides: TGTGCCAGCAGCTTGTTGCAGGGCGGCACTGAAGCTTTCTTT.

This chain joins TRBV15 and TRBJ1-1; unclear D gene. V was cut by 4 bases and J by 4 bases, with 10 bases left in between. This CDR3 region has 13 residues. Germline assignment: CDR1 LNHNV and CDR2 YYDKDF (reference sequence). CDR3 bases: TGTGCCACCAGCACGTGGGGAGGCACTGAAGCTTTCTTT. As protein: CATSTWGGTEAFF.

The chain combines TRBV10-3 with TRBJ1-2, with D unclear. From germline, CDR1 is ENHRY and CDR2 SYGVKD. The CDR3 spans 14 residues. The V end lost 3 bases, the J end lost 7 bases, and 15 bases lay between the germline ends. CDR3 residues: CAISDGDPPFGYTF. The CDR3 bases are TGTGCCATCAGTGACGGAGACCCTCCCTTTGGCTACACCTTC.

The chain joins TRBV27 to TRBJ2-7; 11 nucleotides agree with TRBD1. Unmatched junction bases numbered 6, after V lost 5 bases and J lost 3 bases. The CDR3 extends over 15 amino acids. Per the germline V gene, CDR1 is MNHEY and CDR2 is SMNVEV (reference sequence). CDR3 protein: CASSPRDRGDYEQYF. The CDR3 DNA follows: TGTGCCAGCAGTCCCCGGGACAGGGGGGACTACGAGCAGTACTTC.

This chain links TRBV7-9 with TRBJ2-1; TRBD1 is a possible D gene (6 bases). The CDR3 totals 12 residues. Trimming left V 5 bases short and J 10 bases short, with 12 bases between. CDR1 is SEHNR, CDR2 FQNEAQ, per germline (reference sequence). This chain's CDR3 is CASSNRQAEQFF. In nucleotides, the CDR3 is TGTGCCAGCAGCAACCGACAGGCCGAGCAGTTCTTC.

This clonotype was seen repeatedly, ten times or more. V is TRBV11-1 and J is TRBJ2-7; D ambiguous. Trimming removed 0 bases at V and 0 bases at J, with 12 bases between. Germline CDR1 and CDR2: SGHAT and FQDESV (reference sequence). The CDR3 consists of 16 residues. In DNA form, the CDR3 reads TGTGCCAGCAGCTTAGCGGGTACGGTGACCTCCTACGAGCAGTACTTC. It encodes CASSLAGTVTSYEQYF.

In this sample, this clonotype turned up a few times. In DNA, the CDR3 is TGTGCCAGCAGCTTACGACAGGGGATTGAGCAGTTCTTC. Amino acids: CASSLRQGIEQFF. The chain uses TRBV7-3 and TRBJ2-1, with 8 positions matching TRBD1. CDR3 length: 13 residues. The ends lost 2 bases at V and 9 bases at J; junction bases unmatched: 3. Germline CDR1 SGHTA, CDR2 FQGTGA.